This TCR beta chain is drawn from a study of blood T cell repertoires in COVID-19. On the study more broadly: Material from acute and convalescent COVID-19 was sourced from the United States, Italy and Spain. The analysed material was cDNA or gDNA that came from T cells, B-cell-depleted T cells, or PBMCs.

CDR1 is SGDLS, CDR2 YYNGEE, per germline. Deletions cut 5 bases from V and 5 bases from J, with 13 bases between. This CDR3 comprises 14 residues. Generated by immunoSEQ multiplex PCR, the TCRdb table keeps only in-frame clones and is missing some. Counted here are 55,000 to 85,000 clones, more than 60% occurring once; the ten biggest clones make up about 20%. The chain uses TRBV9 and TRBJ2-2; perhaps TRBD2 as D (5 bases). The receptor was derived from a man in his 60s with acute or convalescent COVID-19. Material: peripheral blood. The CDR3 nucleotides read TGTGCCAGCAGGTGGACGCCGGGAACCGGGGAGCTGTTTTTT. Residues: CASRWTPGTGELFF.